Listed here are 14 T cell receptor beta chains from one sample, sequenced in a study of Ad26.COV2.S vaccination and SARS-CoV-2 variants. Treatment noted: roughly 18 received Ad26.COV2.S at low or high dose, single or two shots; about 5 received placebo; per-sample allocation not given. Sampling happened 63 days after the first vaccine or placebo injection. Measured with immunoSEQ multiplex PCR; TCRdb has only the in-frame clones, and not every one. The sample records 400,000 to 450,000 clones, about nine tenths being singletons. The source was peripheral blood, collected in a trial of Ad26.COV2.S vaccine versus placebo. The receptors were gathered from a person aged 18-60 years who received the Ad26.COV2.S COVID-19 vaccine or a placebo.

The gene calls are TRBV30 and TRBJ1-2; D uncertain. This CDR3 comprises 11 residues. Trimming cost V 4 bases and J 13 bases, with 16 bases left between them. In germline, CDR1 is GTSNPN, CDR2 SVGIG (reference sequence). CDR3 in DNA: TGTGCCTGGACGTCAGGCGACCTCGTCACCTTC. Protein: CAWTSGDLVTF.

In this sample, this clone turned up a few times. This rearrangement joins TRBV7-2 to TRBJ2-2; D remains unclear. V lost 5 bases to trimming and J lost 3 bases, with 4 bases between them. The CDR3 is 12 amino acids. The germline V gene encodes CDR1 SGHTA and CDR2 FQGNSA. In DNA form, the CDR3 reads TGTGCCAGCAGCCCATACACCGGGGAGCTGTTTTTT. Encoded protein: CASSPYTGELFF.

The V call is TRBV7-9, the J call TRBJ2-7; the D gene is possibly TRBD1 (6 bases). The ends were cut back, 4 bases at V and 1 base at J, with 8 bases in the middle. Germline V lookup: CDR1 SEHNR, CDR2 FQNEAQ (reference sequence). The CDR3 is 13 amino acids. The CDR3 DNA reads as TGTGCCAGCAGCTACGGACAGTCCTACGAGCAGTACTTC. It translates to CASSYGQSYEQYF.

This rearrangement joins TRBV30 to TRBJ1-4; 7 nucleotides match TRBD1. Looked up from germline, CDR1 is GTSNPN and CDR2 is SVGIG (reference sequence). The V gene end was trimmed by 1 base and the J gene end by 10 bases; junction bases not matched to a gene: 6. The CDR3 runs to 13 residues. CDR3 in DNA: TGTGCCTGGAGTGGACAGGGAGGGGCAAAACTGTTTTTT. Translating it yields CAWSGQGGAKLFF.

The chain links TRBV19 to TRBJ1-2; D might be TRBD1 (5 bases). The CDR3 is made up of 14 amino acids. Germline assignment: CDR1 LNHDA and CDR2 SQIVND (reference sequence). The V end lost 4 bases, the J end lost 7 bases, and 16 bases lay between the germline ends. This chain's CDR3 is CASSTTGALVGYTF. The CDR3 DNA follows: TGTGCCAGTAGTACAACCGGGGCCCTTGTTGGCTACACCTTC.

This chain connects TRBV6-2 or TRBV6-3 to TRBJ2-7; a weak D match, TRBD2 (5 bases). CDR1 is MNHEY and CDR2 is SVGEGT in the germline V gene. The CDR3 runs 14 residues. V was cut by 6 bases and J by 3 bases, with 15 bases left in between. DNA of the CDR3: TGTGCCAGCAGCAACCAAGCGGAAAACTACGAGCAGTACTTC. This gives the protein CASSNQAENYEQYF.

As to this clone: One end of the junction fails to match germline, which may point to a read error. In nucleotides, the CDR3 is TGTGCTAGCAGCTTAGGAGTCCGGGCCTCCGGCCGGGAGGAGACCCAGTACTTC. Translated, it gives CASSLGVRASGREETQYF. The V gene is TRBV7-7, the J gene TRBJ2-5, with a tentative D call TRBD2 (6 bases). Germline V gene data show CDR1 as SSHAT and CDR2 as FNYEAQ (reference sequence). There are 18 residues in the CDR3.

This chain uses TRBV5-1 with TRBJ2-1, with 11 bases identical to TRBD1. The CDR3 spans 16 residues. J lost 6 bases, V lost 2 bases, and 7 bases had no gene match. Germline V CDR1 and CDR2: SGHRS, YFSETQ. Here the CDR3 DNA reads TGCGCCAGCAGCTTCTTGTCCGGGACAGGGGGCAATGAGCAGTTCTTC. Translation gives CASSFLSGTGGNEQFF.

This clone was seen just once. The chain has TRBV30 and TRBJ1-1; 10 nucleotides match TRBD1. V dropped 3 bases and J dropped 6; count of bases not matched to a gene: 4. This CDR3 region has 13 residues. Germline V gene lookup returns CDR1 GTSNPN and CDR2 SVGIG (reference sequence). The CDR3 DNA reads TGTGCCTGGAGAAGACAGGGGGCCCCTGAAGCTTTCTTT. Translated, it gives CAWRRQGAPEAFF.

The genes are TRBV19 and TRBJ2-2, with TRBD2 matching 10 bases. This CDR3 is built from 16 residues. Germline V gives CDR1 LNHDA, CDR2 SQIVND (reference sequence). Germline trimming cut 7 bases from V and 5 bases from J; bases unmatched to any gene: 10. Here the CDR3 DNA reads TGTGCCAGTAAGGGGCTAGCGGGAGTGGGGACCGGGGAGCTGTTTTTT. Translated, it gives CASKGLAGVGTGELFF.

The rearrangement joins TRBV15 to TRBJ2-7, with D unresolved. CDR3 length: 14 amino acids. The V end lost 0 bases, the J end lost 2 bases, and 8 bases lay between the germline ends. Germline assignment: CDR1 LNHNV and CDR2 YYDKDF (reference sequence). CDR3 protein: CATSRDDTAYEQYF. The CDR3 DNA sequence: TGTGCCACCAGCAGAGATGATACCGCCTACGAGCAGTACTTC.

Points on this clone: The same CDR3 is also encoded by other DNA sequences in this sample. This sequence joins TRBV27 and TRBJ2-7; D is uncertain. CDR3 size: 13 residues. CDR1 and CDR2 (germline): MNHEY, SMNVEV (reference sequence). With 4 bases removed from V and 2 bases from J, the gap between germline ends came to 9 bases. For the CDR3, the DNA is TGTGCCAGCAGTTCCGGGCTCACCTACGAGCAGTACTTC. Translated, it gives CASSSGLTYEQYF.

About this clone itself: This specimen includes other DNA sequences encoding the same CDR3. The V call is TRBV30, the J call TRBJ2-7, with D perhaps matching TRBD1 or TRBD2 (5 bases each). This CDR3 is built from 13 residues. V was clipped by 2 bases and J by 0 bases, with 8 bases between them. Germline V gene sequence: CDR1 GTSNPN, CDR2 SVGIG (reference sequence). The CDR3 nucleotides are TGTGCCTGGAGTTCAGGGAGCTCCTACGAGCAGTACTTC. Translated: CAWSSGSSYEQYF.

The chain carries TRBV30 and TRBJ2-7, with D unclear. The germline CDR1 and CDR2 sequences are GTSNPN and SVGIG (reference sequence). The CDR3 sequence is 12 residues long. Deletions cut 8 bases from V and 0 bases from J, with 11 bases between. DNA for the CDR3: TGTGCCCCCGACTGGAGCTCCTACGAGCAGTACTTC. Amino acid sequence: CAPDWSSYEQYF.